Below, one T cell receptor (beta chain) is given with its context. Its antigen remains unidentified. The data were taken from a study of OX40 agonist ivuxolimab in advanced cancers. Study summary: Enrolled patients in dose escalation had cancers that were hepatocellular carcinoma, melanoma, renal cell or head and neck cancer.

Measured with immunoSEQ multiplex PCR; TCRdb has only the in-frame clones, and not every one. The sample shows more than 45,000 clones, 82% of them seen only once. General study results and limits: At doses 0.1 to 3.0 mg/kg, CD4+ and CD8+ clones expanded. Antigen targets of the expanded peripheral T cells went undetermined.

Here the sequenced sample was CD4+ or CD8+ T cells sorted from blood, taken in a trial of the OX40 agonist ivuxolimab. This clonotype originated in an adult with an advanced solid tumor such as melanoma, head and neck, liver or kidney cancer.

The CDR3 nucleotides are TGCGCCAGCAGCCCGGGACACCTTATTGGTGGGGGACATGCGGTGCCCCAGCATTTT. Its translation: CASSPGHLIGGGHAVPQHF. The rearrangement uses TRBV5-1 and TRBJ1-5; a possible D gene is TRBD1 (6 bases). This CDR3 contains 19 residues. Germline loops: CDR1 SGHRS, CDR2 YFSETQ. V shed 4 bases and J shed 9 bases, with 32 bases lying between them.